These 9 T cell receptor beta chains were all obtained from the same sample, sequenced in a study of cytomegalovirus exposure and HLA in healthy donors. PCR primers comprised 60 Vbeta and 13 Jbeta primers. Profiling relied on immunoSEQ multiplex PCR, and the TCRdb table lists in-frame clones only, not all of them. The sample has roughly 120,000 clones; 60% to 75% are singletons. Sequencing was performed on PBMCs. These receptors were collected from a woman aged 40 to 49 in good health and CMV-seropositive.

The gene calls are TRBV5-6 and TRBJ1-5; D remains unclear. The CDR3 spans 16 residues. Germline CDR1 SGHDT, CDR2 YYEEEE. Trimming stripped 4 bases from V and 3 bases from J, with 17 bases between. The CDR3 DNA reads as TGTGCCAGCAGCCGAATAACGGTTGGAGACAATCAGCCCCAGCATTTT. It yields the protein CASSRITVGDNQPQHF.

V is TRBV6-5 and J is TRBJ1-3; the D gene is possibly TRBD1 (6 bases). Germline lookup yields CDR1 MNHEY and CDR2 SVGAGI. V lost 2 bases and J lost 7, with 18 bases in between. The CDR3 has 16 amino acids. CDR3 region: CASSYTRGGPRNTIYF. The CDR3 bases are TGTGCCAGCAGTTACACCAGGGGAGGGCCTCGGAACACCATATATTTT.

Written as DNA, the CDR3 is TGTGCCAGCAGTTACTGGGAGGGAAACACAGATACGCAGTATTTT. Translation: CASSYWEGNTDTQYF. This sequence joins TRBV6-5 and TRBJ2-3; 7 nucleotides agree with TRBD2. Losses at the gene ends were 1 base for V and 2 bases for J; bases not matched to a gene: 3. Germline values: CDR1 MNHEY, CDR2 SVGAGI. CDR3 length: 15 amino acids.

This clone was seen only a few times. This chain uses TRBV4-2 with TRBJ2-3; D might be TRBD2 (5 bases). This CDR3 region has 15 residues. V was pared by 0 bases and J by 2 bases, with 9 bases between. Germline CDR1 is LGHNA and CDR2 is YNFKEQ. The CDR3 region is CASSQEIGVTDTQYF. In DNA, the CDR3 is TGTGCCAGCAGCCAAGAAATCGGGGTCACAGATACGCAGTATTTT.

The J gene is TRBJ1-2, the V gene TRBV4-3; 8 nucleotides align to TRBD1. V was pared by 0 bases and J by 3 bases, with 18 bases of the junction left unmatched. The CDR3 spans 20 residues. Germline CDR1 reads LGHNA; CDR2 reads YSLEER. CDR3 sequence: CASSQDGKPRGPTGDYGYTF. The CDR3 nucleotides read TGCGCCAGCAGCCAAGATGGGAAGCCTCGGGGCCCGACAGGGGACTATGGCTACACCTTC.

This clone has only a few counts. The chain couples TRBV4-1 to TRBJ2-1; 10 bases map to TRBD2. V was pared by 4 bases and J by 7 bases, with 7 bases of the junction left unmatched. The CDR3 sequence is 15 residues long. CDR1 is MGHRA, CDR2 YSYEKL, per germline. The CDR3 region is CASSPLAGVLNEQFF. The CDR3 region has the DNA TGCGCCAGCAGCCCTCTAGCGGGAGTACTAAATGAGCAGTTCTTC.

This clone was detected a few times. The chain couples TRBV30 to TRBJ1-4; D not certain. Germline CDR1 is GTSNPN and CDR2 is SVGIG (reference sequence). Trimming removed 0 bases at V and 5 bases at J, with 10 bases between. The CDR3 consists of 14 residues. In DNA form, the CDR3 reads TGTGCCTGGAGTGTGAATTGGCAGAATGAAAAACTGTTTTTT. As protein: CAWSVNWQNEKLFF.

The CDR3 spells CASSLGGSNYGYTF. In nucleotides, the CDR3 is TGCGCCAGCAGCTTGGGAGGCTCTAACTATGGCTACACCTTC. The chain links TRBV5-1 to TRBJ1-2; D is unclear. The CDR3 consists of 14 residues. V was shortened by 0 bases and J by 0 bases, with 6 bases between the two germline ends. In germline, CDR1 is SGHRS, CDR2 YFSETQ.

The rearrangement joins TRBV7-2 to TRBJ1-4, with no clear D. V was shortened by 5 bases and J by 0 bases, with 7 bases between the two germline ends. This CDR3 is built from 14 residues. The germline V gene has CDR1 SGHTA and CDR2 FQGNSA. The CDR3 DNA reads TGTGCCAGCAGCAACCGGGCAACTAATGAAAAACTGTTTTTT. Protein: CASSNRATNEKLFF.